This T cell receptor beta chain was recorded in a study of blood T cells in healthy people across ages. The CDR3 extends over 16 amino acids. The V end was cut by 3 bases, the J end by 0 bases, with 12 bases between. Study results and caveats: Fewer expanded clones and more diversity marked long-lived versus aged donors.

With regard to this clonotype: Its antigen remains unknown.

Sample-barcoded 5' priming and a J-beta primer mix drove a second PCR of roughly 6 to 12 cycles. TCRdb called the 5' RACE reads again in MiXCR, with one record for every CDR3 protein. Seen here are about 780,000 distinct CDR3 sequences, around half observed once, and the top ten hold 18%. The receptor comes from a man aged 80 or over in good health. Sequencing was carried out using blood. The rearrangement uses TRBV12-3 or TRBV12-4 and TRBJ2-1; D is unclear. The DNA of the CDR3 is TGTGCCAGCAGTTTGGTCATTTTTAGCTCCTACAATGAGCAGTTCTTC. Its protein product is CASSLVIFSSYNEQFF.